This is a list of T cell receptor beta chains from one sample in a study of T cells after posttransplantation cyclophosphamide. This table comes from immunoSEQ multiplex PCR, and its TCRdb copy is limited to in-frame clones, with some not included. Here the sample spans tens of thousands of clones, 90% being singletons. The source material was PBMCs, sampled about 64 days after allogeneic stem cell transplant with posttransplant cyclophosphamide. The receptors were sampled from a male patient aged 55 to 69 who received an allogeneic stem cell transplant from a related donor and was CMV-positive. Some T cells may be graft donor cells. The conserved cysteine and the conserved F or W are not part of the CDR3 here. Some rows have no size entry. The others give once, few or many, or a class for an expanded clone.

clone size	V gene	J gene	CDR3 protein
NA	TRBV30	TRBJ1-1	AWSNGQGSGAF
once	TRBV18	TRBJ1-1	ASSQDSLNTEAF
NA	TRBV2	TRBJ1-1	ASSEADWGDLNTEAF
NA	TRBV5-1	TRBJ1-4	ASSGGPWEKLF
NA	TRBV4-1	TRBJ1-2	ASSQDRTGTYGYT
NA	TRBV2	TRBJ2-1	ASSGDRGPYNEQF
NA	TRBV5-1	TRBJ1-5	ASSWTDPSNRPQH
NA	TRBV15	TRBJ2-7	ATSPWGTGGKSYEQY
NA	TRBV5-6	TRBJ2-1	ASSLRGASVNEQF
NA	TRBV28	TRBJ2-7	ASSSPNLWAVYSYEQY
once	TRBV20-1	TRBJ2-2	SVPKTGELF
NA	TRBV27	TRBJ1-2	ASSSYAETGRYGYT
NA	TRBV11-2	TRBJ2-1	ASSLETISYNEQF
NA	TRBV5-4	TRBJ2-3	ASSSGQGKADTQY
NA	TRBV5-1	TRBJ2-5	ASSRGGDQETQY
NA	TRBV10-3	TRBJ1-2	AISDPRQGQGYT
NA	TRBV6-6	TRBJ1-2	ASSNEPGQHGYT
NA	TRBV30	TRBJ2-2	AGYRGNTGELF
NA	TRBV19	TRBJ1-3	ASSTPPSAIY
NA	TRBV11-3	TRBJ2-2	ASSSSQGAGELF
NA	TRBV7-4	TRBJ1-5	ASSCRGRAVKPQH
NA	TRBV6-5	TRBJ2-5	ASRPRRETQY
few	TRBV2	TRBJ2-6	ASQDGVSGANVLT
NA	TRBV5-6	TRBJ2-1	ASSGRDRGLNEQF
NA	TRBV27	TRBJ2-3	ASSSWLAGQVGTQY
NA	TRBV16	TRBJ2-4	ASSQLNSPPAKNIQY
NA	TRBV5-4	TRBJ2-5	ASSLSAGVGETQY
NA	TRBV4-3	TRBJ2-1	ASSQSPNRGWNEQF
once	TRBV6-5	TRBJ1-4	ASSYSGREEKLF
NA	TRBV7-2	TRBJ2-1	ASSPPPGPPYNEQF
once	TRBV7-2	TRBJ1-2	ASSLYRESGYT
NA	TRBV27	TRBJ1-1	ASSSRDRRGGNTEAF
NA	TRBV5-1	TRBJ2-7	ASSLAGTSGGAYEQY
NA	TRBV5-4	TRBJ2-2	ASSPGTSGSTGELF
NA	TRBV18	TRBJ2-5	ASSPRSGGVQETQY
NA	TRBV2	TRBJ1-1	ASTEGPGGDTEAF
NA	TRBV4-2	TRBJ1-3	ASSKKQANDLDTIY
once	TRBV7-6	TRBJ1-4	ASSLTQGETEKLF
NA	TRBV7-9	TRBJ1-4	ASGGQGGGDEKLF
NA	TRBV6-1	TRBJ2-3	ASSEQGTDTQY
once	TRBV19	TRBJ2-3	ASSKLQGAGTDTQY
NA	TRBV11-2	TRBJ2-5	ASSLDSAASGQETQY
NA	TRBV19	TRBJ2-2	ASSIMVGLAGGLVNTGELF
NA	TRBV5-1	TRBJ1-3	ASSLEGQGSGNTIY
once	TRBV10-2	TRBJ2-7	ASRGGSYEQY
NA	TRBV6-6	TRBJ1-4	ASSLDRGNEKLF
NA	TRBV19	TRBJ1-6	ASSIGGLGDSPLH
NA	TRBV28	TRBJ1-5	ASSSTRFNQPQH
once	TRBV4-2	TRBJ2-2	ASSCGLAGENTGELF